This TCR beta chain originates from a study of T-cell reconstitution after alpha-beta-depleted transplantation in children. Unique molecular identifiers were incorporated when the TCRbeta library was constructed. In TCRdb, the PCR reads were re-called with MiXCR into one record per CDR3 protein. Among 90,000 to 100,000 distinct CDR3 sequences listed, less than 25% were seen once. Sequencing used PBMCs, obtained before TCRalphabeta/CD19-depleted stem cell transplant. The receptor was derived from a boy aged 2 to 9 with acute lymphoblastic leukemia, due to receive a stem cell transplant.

CDR3 protein: CSATRGTDTQYF. The CDR3 DNA is TGCAGTGCTACCCGAGGCACAGATACGCAGTATTTT. The chain recombines TRBV20-1 with TRBJ2-3; D remains unclear. Trimming removed 4 bases at V and 1 base at J, with 6 bases between. The CDR3 is 12 amino acids. Germline V gene data show CDR1 as DFQATT and CDR2 as SNEGSKA (reference sequence).